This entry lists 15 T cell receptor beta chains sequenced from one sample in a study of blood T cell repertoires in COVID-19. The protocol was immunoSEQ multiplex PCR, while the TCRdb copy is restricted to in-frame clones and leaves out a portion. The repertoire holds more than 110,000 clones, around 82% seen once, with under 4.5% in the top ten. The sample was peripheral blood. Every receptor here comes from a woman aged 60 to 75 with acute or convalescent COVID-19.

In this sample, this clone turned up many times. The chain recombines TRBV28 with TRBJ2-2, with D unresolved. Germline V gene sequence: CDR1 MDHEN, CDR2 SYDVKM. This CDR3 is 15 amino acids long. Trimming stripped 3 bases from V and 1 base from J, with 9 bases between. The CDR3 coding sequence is TGTGCCAGCAGTTTGGTTAGCTTGAACACCGGGGAGCTGTTTTTT. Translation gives CASSLVSLNTGELFF. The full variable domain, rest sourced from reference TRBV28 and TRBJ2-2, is DVKVTQSSRYLVKRTGEKVFLECVQDMDHENMFWYRQDPGLGLRLIYFSYDVKMKEKGDIPEGYSVSREKKERFSLILESASTNQTSMYLCASSLVSLNTGELFFGEGSRLTVL.

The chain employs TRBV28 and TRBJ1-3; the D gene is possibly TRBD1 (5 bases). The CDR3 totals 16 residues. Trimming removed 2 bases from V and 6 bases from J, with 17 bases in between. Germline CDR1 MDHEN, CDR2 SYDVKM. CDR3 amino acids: CASSLTPAGRQNTIYF. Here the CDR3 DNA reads TGTGCCAGCAGTTTAACTCCCGCAGGGAGGCAAAACACCATATATTTT. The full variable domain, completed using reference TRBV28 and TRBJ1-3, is DVKVTQSSRYLVKRTGEKVFLECVQDMDHENMFWYRQDPGLGLRLIYFSYDVKMKEKGDIPEGYSVSREKKERFSLILESASTNQTSMYLCASSLTPAGRQNTIYFGEGSWLTVV.

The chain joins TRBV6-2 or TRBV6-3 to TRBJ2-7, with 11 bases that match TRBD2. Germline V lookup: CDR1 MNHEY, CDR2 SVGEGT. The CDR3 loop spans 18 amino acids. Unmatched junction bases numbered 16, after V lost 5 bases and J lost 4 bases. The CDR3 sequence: CASSTPPGLAERGYEQYF. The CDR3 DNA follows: TGTGCCAGCAGTACGCCACCGGGACTAGCGGAACGAGGGTACGAGCAGTACTTC.

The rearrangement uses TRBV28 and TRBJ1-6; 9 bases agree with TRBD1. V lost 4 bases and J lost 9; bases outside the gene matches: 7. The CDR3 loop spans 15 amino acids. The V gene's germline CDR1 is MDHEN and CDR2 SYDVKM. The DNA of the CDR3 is TGTGCCAGCAGTTCCGCGGGACAGGGAAGTTCACCCCTCCACTTT. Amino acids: CASSSAGQGSSPLHF.

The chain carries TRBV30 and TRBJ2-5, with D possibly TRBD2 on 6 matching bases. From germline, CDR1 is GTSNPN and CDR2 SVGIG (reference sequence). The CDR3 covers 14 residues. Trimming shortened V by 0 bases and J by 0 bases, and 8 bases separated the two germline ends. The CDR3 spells CAWSVKRDQETQYF. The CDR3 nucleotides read TGTGCCTGGAGTGTCAAGCGGGACCAAGAGACCCAGTACTTC.

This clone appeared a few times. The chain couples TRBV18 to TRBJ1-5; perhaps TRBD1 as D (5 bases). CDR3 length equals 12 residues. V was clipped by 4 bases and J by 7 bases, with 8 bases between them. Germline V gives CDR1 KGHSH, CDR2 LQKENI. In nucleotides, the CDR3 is TGTGCCAGCTCACAGGGGAACCAGCCCCAGCATTTT. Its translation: CASSQGNQPQHF.

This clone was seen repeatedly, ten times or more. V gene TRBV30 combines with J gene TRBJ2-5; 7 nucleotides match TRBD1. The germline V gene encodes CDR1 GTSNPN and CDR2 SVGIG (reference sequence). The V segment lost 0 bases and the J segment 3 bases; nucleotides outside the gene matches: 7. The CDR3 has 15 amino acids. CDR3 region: CAWSVFGTAKETQYF. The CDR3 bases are TGTGCCTGGAGTGTATTTGGGACAGCTAAAGAGACCCAGTACTTC. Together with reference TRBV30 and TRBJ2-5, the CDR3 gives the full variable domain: SQTIHQWPATLVQPVGSPLSLECTVEGTSNPNLYWYRQAAGRGLQLLFYSVGIGQISSEVPQNLSASRPQDRQFILSSKKLLLSDSGFYLCAWSVFGTAKETQYFGPGTRLLVL.

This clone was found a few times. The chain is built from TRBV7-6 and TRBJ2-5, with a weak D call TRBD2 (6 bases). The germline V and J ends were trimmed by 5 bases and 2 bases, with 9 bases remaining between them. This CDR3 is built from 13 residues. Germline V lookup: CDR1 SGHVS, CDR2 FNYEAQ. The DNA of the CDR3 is TGTGCCAGCAGCCGGACTATTCAAGAGACCCAGTACTTC. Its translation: CASSRTIQETQYF.

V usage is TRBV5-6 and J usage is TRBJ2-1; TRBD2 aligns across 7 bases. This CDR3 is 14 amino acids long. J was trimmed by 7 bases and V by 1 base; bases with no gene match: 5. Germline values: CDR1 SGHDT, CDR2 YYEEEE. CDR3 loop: CASSLTMGGNEQFF. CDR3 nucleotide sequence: TGTGCCAGCAGCTTGACAATGGGGGGGAATGAGCAGTTCTTC.

The CDR3 sequence is CASSDTCPFSGANVLTF. In nucleotides, the CDR3 is TGTGCCAGCAGCGACACGTGCCCATTCTCTGGGGCCAACGTCCTGACTTTC. The rearrangement uses TRBV21-1 and TRBJ2-6; no DNA check was done on the table's D call, TRBD1. TRBV21-1 constitutes a pseudogene. The CDR3 extends over 17 amino acids.

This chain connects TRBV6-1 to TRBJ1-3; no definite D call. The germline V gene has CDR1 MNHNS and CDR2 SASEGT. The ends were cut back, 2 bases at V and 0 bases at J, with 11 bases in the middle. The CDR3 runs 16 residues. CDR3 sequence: CASSEMLSGSGNTIYF. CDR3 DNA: TGTGCCAGCAGTGAAATGCTGTCGGGCTCTGGAAACACCATATATTTT.

CDR3 nucleotide sequence: TGCAGTGCTAGAGATCGAGAGACCCAGTACTTC. Translating it yields CSARDRETQYF. The chain carries TRBV20-1 and TRBJ2-5, with D hard to call. Trimming pared 0 bases from V and 4 bases from J, leaving 3 bases between. CDR3 size: 11 residues. CDR1 is DFQATT, CDR2 SNEGSKA, per germline (reference sequence).

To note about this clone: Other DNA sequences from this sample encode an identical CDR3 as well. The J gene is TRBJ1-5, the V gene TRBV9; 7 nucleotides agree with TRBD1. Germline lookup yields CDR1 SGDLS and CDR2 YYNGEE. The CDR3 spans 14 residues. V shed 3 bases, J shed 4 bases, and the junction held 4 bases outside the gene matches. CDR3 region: CASSATGDNQPQHF. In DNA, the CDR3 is TGTGCCAGCAGCGCAACAGGGGATAATCAGCCCCAGCATTTT.

The CDR3 nucleotides are TGCGCCAGCAGAGCAGGGTATCGGAACACCGGGGAGCTGTTTTTT. Its protein is CASRAGYRNTGELFF. The chain combines TRBV5-1 with TRBJ2-2; the D gene is possibly TRBD1 (5 bases). From germline, CDR1 is SGHRS and CDR2 YFSETQ. The CDR3 length is 15 residues. V was clipped by 5 bases and J by 1 base, with 12 bases between them.

CDR3 protein: CASSHDPGLAGGPVYNEQFF. CDR3 bases: TGTGCCAGCAGCCATGATCCGGGACTAGCGGGAGGGCCGGTCTACAATGAGCAGTTCTTC. The chain employs TRBV14 and TRBJ2-1; 16 nucleotides agree with TRBD2. Germline CDR1 is SGHDN and CDR2 is FVKESK. The CDR3 is 20 residues long. The ends lost 3 bases at V and 3 bases at J; junction bases unmatched: 11.